Below are 27 T cell receptor beta chains sequenced from a single sample in a study of blood T cell repertoires in COVID-19. The data were produced by immunoSEQ multiplex PCR, yet TCRdb's version contains in-frame clones alone and is incomplete. The data contain some 200,000 clones, about 81% of them singletons. The sample consisted of peripheral blood. The source of these receptors is a man aged 25-45 years with active or convalescent COVID-19.

The chain recombines TRBV7-8 with TRBJ2-3, with TRBD1 as a possible D gene (6 bases). CDR1 and CDR2 (germline): SGHVS, FQNEAQ. V was pared by 5 bases and J by 3 bases, with 18 bases between. CDR3 size: 16 residues. CDR3 protein: CASSPTSYQGTDTQYF. CDR3 DNA: TGTGCCAGCAGCCCGACAAGCTACCAGGGGACAGATACGCAGTATTTT.

This clone has just one count. This chain joins TRBV19 and TRBJ2-1; TRBD2 agrees at 12 bases. The germline CDR1 and CDR2 sequences are LNHDA and SQIVND (reference sequence). V trimming: 5 bases; J trimming: 13 bases; junction bases outside the gene matches: 9. The CDR3 consists of 14 residues. CDR3 loop: CASSLGLAGLPQFF. The CDR3 DNA sequence: TGTGCCAGTAGTCTTGGACTAGCGGGGCTCCCTCAGTTCTTC.

The chain links TRBV18 to TRBJ2-1; 10 positions agree with TRBD2. Germline lookup yields CDR1 KGHSH and CDR2 LQKENI. The CDR3 contains 16 residues. V lost 3 bases and J lost 7; bases outside the gene matches: 9. The CDR3 DNA reads TGTGCCAGCTCACCTCCGACTAGCGGGTTTGGGAATGAGCAGTTCTTC. It specifies CASSPPTSGFGNEQFF.

This CDR3 is CASSIDRNQGAHSPLHF. CDR3 coding DNA: TGTGCCAGTAGTATAGACCGAAACCAGGGGGCTCATTCACCCCTCCACTTT. This rearrangement joins TRBV19 to TRBJ1-6; 8 nucleotides match TRBD1. Trimming cost V 0 bases and J 8 bases; bases outside gene matches: 9. Per the germline V gene, CDR1 is LNHDA and CDR2 is SQIVND (reference sequence). This CDR3 spans 17 amino acids.

This chain links TRBV5-6 with TRBJ1-5, with 10 bases identical to TRBD1. The CDR3 sequence is 16 residues long. CDR1 SGHDT and CDR2 YYEEEE come from the germline V gene. The J segment lost 0 bases and the V segment lost 3 bases, leaving 3 bases of the junction unmatched. CDR3 bases: TGTGCCAGCAGCTCCGGGACAGGGGTTAGCAATCAGCCCCAGCATTTT. Translated, it gives CASSSGTGVSNQPQHF. The variable domain in full, completed from reference TRBV5-6 and TRBJ1-5, reads DAGVTQSPTHLIKTRGQQVTLRCSPKSGHDTVSWYQQALGQGPQFIFQYYEEEERQRGNFPDRFSGHQFPNYSSELNVNALLLGDSALYLCASSSGTGVSNQPQHFGDGTRLSIL.

V and J are TRBV30 and TRBJ1-1; 7 bases align to TRBD1. CDR3 size: 12 residues. Germline CDR1 GTSNPN, CDR2 SVGIG (reference sequence). Trimming removed 1 base from V and 7 bases from J; junction bases left unmatched: 3. In nucleotides, the CDR3 is TGTGCCTGGAGTGGACAGGGTTATGAAGCTTTCTTT. Protein: CAWSGQGYEAFF.

V gene TRBV6-5 combines with J gene TRBJ1-1; D possibly corresponds to TRBD1 (5 bases). The V and J ends lost 2 bases and 0 bases respectively, with 10 bases between them. Germline lookup yields CDR1 MNHEY and CDR2 SVGAGI. The CDR3 totals 15 residues. The CDR3 coding sequence is TGTGCCAGCAGTTACGGGGCAGGGATGAACACTGAAGCTTTCTTT. Protein: CASSYGAGMNTEAFF.

The genes are TRBV6-5 and TRBJ1-2, with a weak D call TRBD1 (5 bases). The germline V gene encodes CDR1 MNHEY and CDR2 SVGAGI. V lost 0 bases and J 7 bases, leaving 15 bases between the germline ends. The CDR3 has 15 amino acids. The CDR3 DNA sequence: TGTGCCAGCAGTTACTCGCCGACTGGGGCGAGTGGCTACACCTTC. Translating gives CASSYSPTGASGYTF.

The chain uses TRBV12-2 and TRBJ1-6. TRBV12-2 is a pseudogene segment. The CDR3 is 14 residues long. CDR3 bases: TGTGCAAGTCGCTTAGTCCTCTATAATTCACCCCTCCACTTT. Translation gives CASRLVLYNSPLHF.

The chain links TRBV25-1 to TRBJ1-2, with D tentatively TRBD1 (6 bases). There are 14 residues in the CDR3. Germline V gives CDR1 MGHDK, CDR2 SYGVNS. Trimming removed 2 bases from V and 6 bases from J, with 13 bases in between. The CDR3 bases are TGTGCCAGCAGTGAACTACAGGGTCGGGATGGCTACACCTTC. This codes for CASSELQGRDGYTF.

V and J are TRBV7-9 and TRBJ2-7; D might be TRBD1 (6 bases). CDR3 length equals 15 residues. Germline lookup yields CDR1 SEHNR and CDR2 FQNEAQ (reference sequence). V lost 4 bases, J lost 0 bases, and 13 bases lay in between. The CDR3 spells CASSYPDRTSYEQYV. In nucleotides, the CDR3 is TGTGCCAGCAGCTACCCCGACAGGACCTCCTACGAGCAGTACGTC.

The V call is TRBV28, the J call TRBJ2-1; TRBD1 matches at 9 bases. V dropped 3 bases and J dropped 2; count of bases not matched to a gene: 5. The CDR3 loop spans 16 amino acids. Germline-derived CDR1 and CDR2 are MDHEN and SYDVKM. This CDR3 reads CASSFAGQGAYNEQFF. The DNA for the CDR3 is TGTGCCAGCAGTTTCGCGGGACAGGGAGCCTACAATGAGCAGTTCTTC.

The gene calls are TRBV6-5 and TRBJ2-7; D not resolved. This CDR3 comprises 14 residues. Germline values: CDR1 MNHEY, CDR2 SVGAGI. The ends were cut back, 2 bases at V and 5 bases at J, with 13 bases in the middle. CDR3 sequence (DNA): TGTGCCAGCAGTTACCGGCGACAAAGCCACGAGCAGTACTTC. Translating gives CASSYRRQSHEQYF.

V and J are TRBV19 and TRBJ1-2, with 7 nucleotides matching TRBD1. Germline loops: CDR1 LNHDA, CDR2 SQIVND (reference sequence). The CDR3 loop spans 14 amino acids. The trim removed 5 bases at V and 9 bases at J, leaving 12 bases unmatched. The CDR3 coding sequence is TGTGCCAGTAGTCCGGACAGGCGACCTATGCGCTACACCTTC. Translation: CASSPDRRPMRYTF.

This rearrangement joins TRBV27 to TRBJ2-1, with no clear D. CDR1 and CDR2 (germline): MNHEY, SMNVEV (reference sequence). There are 14 residues in the CDR3. The V and J ends lost 5 bases and 5 bases respectively, with 13 bases between them. The CDR3 DNA reads as TGTGCCAGCAGTCCAACGCCGGTTCACAATGAGCAGTTCTTC. Its protein is CASSPTPVHNEQFF.

The rearrangement uses TRBV5-1 and TRBJ1-2, with TRBD1 identical over 9 bases. The CDR3 totals 15 residues. V trimming: 5 bases; J trimming: 4 bases; junction bases outside the gene matches: 9. The germline V gene encodes CDR1 SGHRS and CDR2 YFSETQ. The CDR3 region is CASSSPGQGSYGYTF. CDR3 nucleotides: TGCGCCAGCAGTTCCCCGGGACAGGGAAGCTATGGCTACACCTTC.

Details on this clone: Distinct nucleotide sequences in the sample also encode this CDR3. The CDR3 region is CASSAALAVNNEQFF. The CDR3 nucleotides are TGTGCCAGCAGCGCCGCACTAGCGGTTAACAATGAGCAGTTCTTC. The chain carries TRBV6-5 and TRBJ2-1, with 8 bases identical to TRBD2. With 6 bases clipped from V and 5 bases from J, the junction kept 9 bases outside the gene matches. From germline, CDR1 is MNHEY and CDR2 SVGAGI. This CDR3 is built from 15 residues.

The rearrangement uses TRBV4-1 and TRBJ1-1; 11 bases fit TRBD1. The V and J ends lost 4 bases and 1 base, in that order; junction bases with no gene match: 5. Germline CDR1 is MGHRA and CDR2 is YSYEKL. The CDR3 is 16 residues long. In DNA form, the CDR3 reads TGCGCCAGCAGCCTGTTCGGACAGGGGGCGAACACTGAAGCTTTCTTT. Translation: CASSLFGQGANTEAFF.

The chain joins TRBV28 to TRBJ1-5; 9 bases match TRBD1. Germline CDR1 and CDR2: MDHEN and SYDVKM. The V and J ends lost 0 bases and 4 bases, in that order; junction bases with no gene match: 1. CDR3 size: 15 residues. Written as DNA, the CDR3 is TGTGCCAGCAGTTTATGGACAGGGGGGAATCAGCCCCAGCATTTT. Amino acid sequence: CASSLWTGGNQPQHF.

The chain is built from TRBV11-3 and TRBJ1-2; D is possibly TRBD1 (5 bases). V was pared by 0 bases and J by 6 bases, with 11 bases between. Germline-derived CDR1 and CDR2 are SGHNT and YENEEA. The CDR3 is made up of 14 amino acids. The CDR3 DNA reads as TGTGCCAGCAGCTTAGATCAGGGTGGAAATGGCTACACCTTC. As protein: CASSLDQGGNGYTF.

The chain has TRBV9 and TRBJ1-1; the D gene is possibly TRBD1 (6 bases). Germline CDR1 SGDLS, CDR2 YYNGEE. V was clipped by 0 bases and J by 3 bases, with 6 bases between them. The CDR3 runs to 13 residues. The CDR3 DNA is TGTGCCAGCAGCGTAGACAGGGACACTGAAGCTTTCTTT. It is translated as CASSVDRDTEAFF.

The rearrangement joins TRBV19 to TRBJ1-2; 12 nucleotides line up with TRBD1. Germline-derived CDR1 and CDR2 are LNHDA and SQIVND (reference sequence). The CDR3 has 14 amino acids. V lost 5 bases and J lost 8; bases outside the gene matches: 6. CDR3: CASSPGQGASGYTF. The CDR3 DNA is TGTGCCAGTAGTCCGGGACAGGGGGCTTCGGGCTACACCTTC.

The CDR3 region has the DNA TGTGCCAGCAACCCAGCGGGAGCGTACAATGAGCAGTTCTTC. Amino acid sequence: CASNPAGAYNEQFF. The chain joins TRBV9 to TRBJ2-1; 8 positions match TRBD2. The CDR3 length is 14 residues. V shed 6 bases and J 4 bases; nucleotides not matched to a gene: 6. The V gene's germline CDR1 is SGDLS and CDR2 YYNGEE.

The chain couples TRBV5-1 to TRBJ2-1, with D perhaps TRBD2 (6 bases). V lost 0 bases, J lost 6 bases, and 13 bases lay in between. There are 15 residues in the CDR3. Germline V gene lookup returns CDR1 SGHRS and CDR2 YFSETQ. CDR3 amino acids: CASSLVAGRANEQFF. The CDR3 DNA reads TGCGCCAGCAGCTTGGTTGCGGGGCGAGCCAATGAGCAGTTCTTC. Full variable domain (outside the CDR3, taken from reference TRBV5-1 and TRBJ2-1): KAGVTQTPRYLIKTRGQQVTLSCSPISGHRSVSWYQQTPGQGLQFLFEYFSETQRNKGNFPGRFSGRQFSNSRSEMNVSTLELGDSALYLCASSLVAGRANEQFFGPGTRLTVL.

The chain joins TRBV10-3 to TRBJ2-2, with a possible D match to TRBD1 (6 bases). The CDR3 is made up of 18 amino acids. CDR1 is ENHRY, CDR2 SYGVKD, per germline. Trimming removed 0 bases from V and 0 bases from J, with 14 bases in between. Here the CDR3 reads CAISESSAGDANTGELFF. DNA for the CDR3: TGTGCCATCAGTGAGTCCTCCGCAGGGGACGCGAACACCGGGGAGCTGTTTTTT.

The chain carries TRBV11-2 and TRBJ1-3, with no clear D. The V gene lost 4 bases and the J gene lost 7 bases, with 8 bases spanning the gap. Germline CDR1 SGHAT, CDR2 FQNNGV. The CDR3 contains 12 residues. The CDR3 nucleotides read TGTGCCAGCAGCTCATATCGGAACACCATATATTTT. The encoded protein is CASSSYRNTIYF.

The CDR3 is CASSYRSAQYF. In DNA form, the CDR3 reads TGTGCCAGCAGCTACAGGTCCGCGCAGTATTTT. The chain is built from TRBV27 and TRBJ2-3; TRBD1 is a possible D gene (5 bases). V was clipped by 6 bases and J by 10 bases, with 11 bases between them. The CDR3 is 11 residues long. Germline values: CDR1 MNHEY, CDR2 SMNVEV (reference sequence).